Listed here are 29 T cell receptor beta chains from one sample, sequenced in a study of blood T cell repertoires in COVID-19. This table comes from immunoSEQ multiplex PCR, and its TCRdb copy is limited to in-frame clones, with some not included. The sample holds just under 150,000 clones, approximately 89% seen once. Material for sequencing was peripheral blood. Source of these receptors: a human donor in a cohort sampled during active COVID-19.

This clone was seen more than once but under ten times. The V and J genes are TRBV19 and TRBJ2-7, with D possibly being TRBD2 (5 bases). Between the trimmed V and J ends, which lost 8 bases and 2 bases, there was a span of 13 bases. Germline CDR1 reads LNHDA; CDR2 reads SQIVND (reference sequence). CDR3 length: 13 residues. CDR3 amino acids: CASRRTDTYEQYF. In DNA, the CDR3 is TGTGCCAGTCGCAGGACTGATACCTACGAGCAGTACTTC.

The genes are TRBV5-1 and TRBJ2-1; 9 nucleotides align to TRBD2. Trimming took 0 bases from V and 6 from J; bases not matched to a gene: 10. Germline CDR1 is SGHRS and CDR2 is YFSETQ. This CDR3 has 17 amino acids. The CDR3: CASSLGFGGGAGNEQFF. In DNA form, the CDR3 reads TGCGCCAGCAGCTTGGGATTCGGCGGGGGGGCTGGCAATGAGCAGTTCTTC.

This clone was found once. The rearrangement uses TRBV30 and TRBJ1-4; 8 bases are shared with TRBD1. This CDR3 has 14 residues. The V gene end was trimmed by 1 base and the J gene end by 4 bases; junction bases not matched to a gene: 2. CDR1 GTSNPN and CDR2 SVGIG come from the germline V gene (reference sequence). For the CDR3, the DNA is TGTGCCTGGAGTGAAGGACAGGGTAATGAAAAACTGTTTTTT. It yields the protein CAWSEGQGNEKLFF.

This chain links TRBV6-5 with TRBJ1-2; D is ambiguous. CDR3 length: 14 residues. CDR1 is MNHEY, CDR2 SVGAGI, per germline. V lost 4 bases, J lost 4 bases, and 13 bases lay in between. CDR3 amino acids: CASSLTGESYGYTF. CDR3 nucleotides: TGTGCCAGCAGTTTAACCGGGGAGAGCTATGGCTACACCTTC.

The rearrangement links TRBV7-3 to TRBJ2-1; tentative D call: TRBD2 (6 bases). CDR1 and CDR2 from the germline V gene are SGHTA and FQGTGA. Deletions cut 3 bases from V and 8 bases from J, with 17 bases between. This CDR3 is built from 15 residues. CDR3 protein: CASSFRGTYQDEQFF. In DNA form, the CDR3 reads TGTGCCAGCAGCTTCCGGGGGACTTACCAGGATGAGCAGTTCTTC.

The rearrangement joins TRBV5-1 to TRBJ1-6; TRBD1 aligns across 7 bases. The CDR3 runs 14 residues. Germline CDR1 SGHRS, CDR2 YFSETQ. V was pared by 4 bases and J by 7 bases, with 5 bases of the junction left unmatched. In DNA, the CDR3 is TGCGCCAGCAGCCATGGGACAGTCAATTCACCCCTCCACTTT. The encoded protein is CASSHGTVNSPLHF.

As DNA, the CDR3 is TGCGCCAGCAGCCAGGGGAGCTCCTATAATTCACCCCTCCACTTT. Translating gives CASSQGSSYNSPLHF. The chain has TRBV5-1 and TRBJ1-6, with D tentatively TRBD1 (6 bases). Per germline, CDR1 SGHRS and CDR2 YFSETQ. The germline V and J ends were trimmed by 4 bases and 0 bases, with 8 bases remaining between them. There are 15 residues in the CDR3. Drawing the rest from reference TRBV5-1 and TRBJ1-6, the complete variable domain is KAGVTQTPRYLIKTRGQQVTLSCSPISGHRSVSWYQQTPGQGLQFLFEYFSETQRNKGNFPGRFSGRQFSNSRSEMNVSTLELGDSALYLCASSQGSSYNSPLHFGNGTRLTVT.

The chain joins TRBV7-3 to TRBJ2-1, with D possibly being TRBD2 (6 bases). With 1 base removed from V and 0 bases from J, the gap between germline ends came to 10 bases. Germline V CDR1 and CDR2: SGHTA, FQGTGA. The CDR3 spans 16 residues. The CDR3 DNA follows: TGTGCCAGCAGCTTAATTGGAGGGTTCTCCTACAATGAGCAGTTCTTC. Translated: CASSLIGGFSYNEQFF. Looking up the rest from reference TRBV7-3 and TRBJ2-1 gives the full variable domain: GAGVSQTPSNKVTEKGKYVELRCDPISGHTALYWYRQSLGQGPEFLIYFQGTGAADDSGLPNDRFFAVRPEGSVSTLKIQRTERGDSAVYLCASSLIGGFSYNEQFFGPGTRLTVL.

The chain combines TRBV7-3 with TRBJ2-1; 10 bases line up with TRBD2. CDR3 length equals 15 residues. J was trimmed by 8 bases and V by 4 bases; bases with no gene match: 8. CDR1 and CDR2 from the germline V gene are SGHTA and FQGTGA. The CDR3: CASSSPSGGAHEQFF. CDR3 bases: TGTGCCAGCAGCTCCCCCAGCGGGGGGGCACATGAGCAGTTCTTC.

As DNA, the CDR3 is TGTGCCAGCAGTCACAGGGTTAACTATGGCTACACCTTC. It yields the protein CASSHRVNYGYTF. The rearrangement links TRBV6-5 to TRBJ1-2; maybe TRBD1 (6 bases). The germline V gene has CDR1 MNHEY and CDR2 SVGAGI. The CDR3 runs to 13 residues. The germline V and J ends were trimmed by 5 bases and 1 base, with 8 bases remaining between them.

The genes are TRBV18 and TRBJ1-6, with a possible D match to TRBD1 (6 bases). Germline V gene lookup returns CDR1 KGHSH and CDR2 LQKENI. Trimming cost V 4 bases and J 6 bases, with 19 bases left between them. The CDR3 contains 17 residues. CDR3 sequence reads: CASSRAGRGQTNSPLHF. CDR3 in DNA: TGTGCCAGCTCACGTGCCGGGCGCGGACAGACTAATTCACCCCTCCACTTT.

The chain's CDR3 is CASSPEVDRAETQYF. CDR3 DNA: TGTGCCAGCTCCCCAGAGGTCGACAGGGCGGAGACCCAGTACTTC. The V call is TRBV18, the J call TRBJ2-5, with 7 positions matching TRBD1. This CDR3 region has 15 residues. Germline-derived CDR1 and CDR2 are KGHSH and LQKENI. V dropped 6 bases and J dropped 5; count of bases not matched to a gene: 12. Full variable domain (remainder filled in from reference TRBV18 and TRBJ2-5): NAGVMQNPRHLVRRRGQEARLRCSPMKGHSHVYWYRQLPEEGLKFMVYLQKENIIDESGMPKERFSAEFPKEGPSILRIQQVVRGDSAAYFCASSPEVDRAETQYFGPGTRLLVL.

This chain joins TRBV7-8 and TRBJ1-2; perhaps TRBD1 as D (5 bases). Deletions cut 1 base from V and 0 bases from J, with 18 bases between. The CDR3 loop spans 18 amino acids. In germline, CDR1 is SGHVS, CDR2 FQNEAQ. Written as DNA, the CDR3 is TGTGCCAGCAGCTTAGAGCGGGCTCAGGGCCCGGCTAACTATGGCTACACCTTC. Amino acids: CASSLERAQGPANYGYTF.

The V call is TRBV7-3, the J call TRBJ1-1, with 8 bases lining up with TRBD1. This CDR3 spans 19 amino acids. Germline CDR1 is SGHTA and CDR2 is FQGTGA. The J segment lost 0 bases and the V segment lost 5 bases, leaving 17 bases of the junction unmatched. The CDR3 DNA reads TGTGCCAGCAGCCCAGGAGTATTTAGTACAGGGGGGATGAACACTGAAGCTTTCTTT. Amino acid sequence: CASSPGVFSTGGMNTEAFF.

This rearrangement joins TRBV7-2 to TRBJ2-7; 10 bases agree with TRBD1. This CDR3 has 15 amino acids. From germline, CDR1 is SGHTA and CDR2 FQGNSA. Trimming removed 0 bases from V and 5 bases from J; junction bases left unmatched: 4. The CDR3 DNA reads TGTGCCAGCAGCTTAGCGTGGGACAGGGGAGACGAGCAGTACTTC. Translated, it gives CASSLAWDRGDEQYF.

The chain combines TRBV11-3 with TRBJ2-3; TRBD2 matches at 8 bases. Trimming took 1 base from V and 4 from J; bases not matched to a gene: 4. Germline V gives CDR1 SGHNT, CDR2 YENEEA. The CDR3 sequence is 15 residues long. The DNA for the CDR3 is TGTGCCAGCAGCTTAGCCAGCGGGGGTGCAGATACGCAGTATTTT. This sequence encodes CASSLASGGADTQYF.

V and J are TRBV5-6 and TRBJ1-4, with 9 bases aligning to TRBD1. CDR3 length: 14 residues. Per the germline V gene, CDR1 is SGHDT and CDR2 is YYEEEE. Trimming removed 2 bases from V and 8 bases from J; junction bases left unmatched: 4. CDR3 nucleotides: TGTGCCAGCAGCTTACTGGGGACAGGGGAAAAACTGTTTTTT. It yields the protein CASSLLGTGEKLFF.

The rearrangement uses TRBV7-3 and TRBJ2-3, with 14 bases fitting TRBD2. Losses at the gene ends were 5 bases for V and 3 bases for J; bases not matched to a gene: 4. CDR1 SGHTA and CDR2 FQGTGA come from the germline V gene. This CDR3 contains 16 residues. The CDR3 DNA reads TGTGCCAGCAGCCTAGGACTAGCGGGGGGAACAGATACGCAGTATTTT. This translates into CASSLGLAGGTDTQYF.

The chain is built from TRBV7-8 and TRBJ2-3, with 7 bases aligning to TRBD2. The CDR3 is 18 residues long. The V segment lost 1 base and the J segment 2 bases; nucleotides outside the gene matches: 12. Germline-derived CDR1 and CDR2 are SGHVS and FQNEAQ. The CDR3 here is CASSLGWGAGPYTDTQYF. The CDR3 DNA reads TGTGCCAGCAGCTTAGGTTGGGGAGCGGGGCCCTACACAGATACGCAGTATTTT.

The chain couples TRBV12-5 to TRBJ2-6; a possible D gene is TRBD1 (5 bases). Germline-derived CDR1 and CDR2 are LGHNT and FRNRAP. V gave up 5 bases and J gave up 0 bases, with 29 bases separating them. This CDR3 contains 22 residues. CDR3 amino acids: CASGLPFKTPGPLGSGANVLTF. DNA of the CDR3: TGTGCTAGTGGTCTCCCCTTTAAAACGCCAGGGCCGTTGGGCTCTGGGGCCAACGTCCTGACTTTC.

This chain joins TRBV15 and TRBJ2-3; tentatively, D is TRBD2 (6 bases). Per germline, CDR1 LNHNV and CDR2 YYDKDF (reference sequence). Trimming removed 5 bases at V and 4 bases at J, with 13 bases between. This CDR3 has 14 amino acids. The CDR3 nucleotides read TGTGCCACCAGCCCCGGCCTAGCGTCAGATACGCAGTATTTT. Protein: CATSPGLASDTQYF.

The chain joins TRBV13 to TRBJ2-7; 8 bases fit TRBD1. Germline V gives CDR1 PRHDT, CDR2 FYEKMQ (reference sequence). CDR3 length: 17 residues. J lost 7 bases, V lost 5 bases, and 19 bases had no gene match. CDR3: CASSPEGLAGGPREQYF. CDR3 in DNA: TGTGCCAGCAGCCCAGAAGGGCTGGCAGGGGGCCCGAGGGAGCAGTACTTC.

The sample holds one count of this clone. The V and J genes are TRBV30 and TRBJ1-2; D remains ambiguous. Germline V gives CDR1 GTSNPN, CDR2 SVGIG (reference sequence). V lost 5 bases, J lost 3 bases, and 13 bases lay in between. The CDR3 consists of 13 residues. The CDR3 here is CAWPHGDDYGYTF. CDR3 nucleotides: TGTGCCTGGCCTCACGGGGATGACTATGGCTACACCTTC.

This chain uses TRBV19 with TRBJ1-2; TRBD1 agrees at 7 bases. The CDR3 is 15 amino acids. J lost 5 bases, V lost 10 bases, and 16 bases had no gene match. Germline CDR1 and CDR2: LNHDA and SQIVND (reference sequence). The CDR3 spells CATNLGGTEIYGYTF. CDR3 coding DNA: TGTGCCACCAATCTTGGGGGGACAGAAATATATGGCTACACCTTC.

V and J are TRBV4-2 and TRBJ1-3; D gene uncertain. This CDR3 region has 15 residues. Trimming removed 3 bases from V and 1 base from J, with 10 bases in between. Germline CDR1 is LGHNA and CDR2 is YNFKEQ. This chain's CDR3 is CASSQARTSGNTIYF. Written as DNA, the CDR3 is TGTGCCAGCAGCCAGGCGAGGACTTCTGGAAACACCATATATTTT.

This chain joins TRBV24-1 and TRBJ2-1, with 7 bases fitting TRBD1. The CDR3 runs 13 residues. Trimming removed 4 bases from V and 6 bases from J; junction bases left unmatched: 2. Germline-derived CDR1 and CDR2 are KGHDR and SFDVKD. As DNA, the CDR3 is TGTGCCACCAGTGACCACAGGGGCAATGAGCAGTTCTTC. This sequence encodes CATSDHRGNEQFF.

The chain recombines TRBV5-1 with TRBJ1-1; tentatively, D is TRBD1 (6 bases). V lost 0 bases and J lost 2, with 17 bases in between. Germline V gene sequence: CDR1 SGHRS, CDR2 YFSETQ. This CDR3 is built from 17 residues. The CDR3 coding sequence is TGCGCCAGCAGCTTGGATGGGGAAGCAGGGGTTAACACTGAAGCTTTCTTT. It codes for CASSLDGEAGVNTEAFF.

The rearrangement joins TRBV27 to TRBJ2-1, with D tentatively TRBD1 (5 bases). The V and J ends lost 3 bases and 9 bases respectively, with 9 bases between them. This CDR3 is built from 12 residues. Germline lookup yields CDR1 MNHEY and CDR2 SMNVEV (reference sequence). In DNA, the CDR3 is TGTGCCAGCAGTTTTTGGGGCCGTGAGCAGTTCTTC. Its translation is CASSFWGREQFF.

V usage is TRBV5-1 and J usage is TRBJ1-1; no reliable D call. CDR3 length equals 15 residues. Per the germline V gene, CDR1 is SGHRS and CDR2 is YFSETQ. Trimming pared 4 bases from V and 4 bases from J, leaving 17 bases between. CDR3 sequence: CASSPNQRPFTEAFF. The CDR3 DNA reads TGCGCCAGCAGCCCTAATCAACGCCCCTTCACTGAAGCTTTCTTT.